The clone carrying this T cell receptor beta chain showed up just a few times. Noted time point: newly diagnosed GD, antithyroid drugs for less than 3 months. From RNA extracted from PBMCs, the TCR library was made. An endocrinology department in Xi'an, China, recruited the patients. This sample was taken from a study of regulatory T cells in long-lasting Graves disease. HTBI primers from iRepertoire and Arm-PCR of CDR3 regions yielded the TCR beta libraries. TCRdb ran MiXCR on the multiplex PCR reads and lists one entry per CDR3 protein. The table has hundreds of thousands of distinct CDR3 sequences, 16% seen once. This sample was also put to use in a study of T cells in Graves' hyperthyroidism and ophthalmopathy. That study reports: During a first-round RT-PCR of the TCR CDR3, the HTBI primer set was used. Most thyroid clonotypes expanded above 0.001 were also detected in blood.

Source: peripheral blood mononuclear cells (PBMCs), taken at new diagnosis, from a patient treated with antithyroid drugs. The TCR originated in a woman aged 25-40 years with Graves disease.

The chain's CDR3 is CASSPSSPNRETQYF. CDR3 nucleotides: TGCGCCAGCAGCCCGTCTTCACCCAATCGGGAGACCCAGTACTTC. The V gene is TRBV5-1, the J gene TRBJ2-5; D is unclear. The V and J ends lost 4 bases and 5 bases respectively, with 18 bases between them. Germline V lookup: CDR1 SGHRS, CDR2 YFSETQ. This CDR3 has 15 residues.